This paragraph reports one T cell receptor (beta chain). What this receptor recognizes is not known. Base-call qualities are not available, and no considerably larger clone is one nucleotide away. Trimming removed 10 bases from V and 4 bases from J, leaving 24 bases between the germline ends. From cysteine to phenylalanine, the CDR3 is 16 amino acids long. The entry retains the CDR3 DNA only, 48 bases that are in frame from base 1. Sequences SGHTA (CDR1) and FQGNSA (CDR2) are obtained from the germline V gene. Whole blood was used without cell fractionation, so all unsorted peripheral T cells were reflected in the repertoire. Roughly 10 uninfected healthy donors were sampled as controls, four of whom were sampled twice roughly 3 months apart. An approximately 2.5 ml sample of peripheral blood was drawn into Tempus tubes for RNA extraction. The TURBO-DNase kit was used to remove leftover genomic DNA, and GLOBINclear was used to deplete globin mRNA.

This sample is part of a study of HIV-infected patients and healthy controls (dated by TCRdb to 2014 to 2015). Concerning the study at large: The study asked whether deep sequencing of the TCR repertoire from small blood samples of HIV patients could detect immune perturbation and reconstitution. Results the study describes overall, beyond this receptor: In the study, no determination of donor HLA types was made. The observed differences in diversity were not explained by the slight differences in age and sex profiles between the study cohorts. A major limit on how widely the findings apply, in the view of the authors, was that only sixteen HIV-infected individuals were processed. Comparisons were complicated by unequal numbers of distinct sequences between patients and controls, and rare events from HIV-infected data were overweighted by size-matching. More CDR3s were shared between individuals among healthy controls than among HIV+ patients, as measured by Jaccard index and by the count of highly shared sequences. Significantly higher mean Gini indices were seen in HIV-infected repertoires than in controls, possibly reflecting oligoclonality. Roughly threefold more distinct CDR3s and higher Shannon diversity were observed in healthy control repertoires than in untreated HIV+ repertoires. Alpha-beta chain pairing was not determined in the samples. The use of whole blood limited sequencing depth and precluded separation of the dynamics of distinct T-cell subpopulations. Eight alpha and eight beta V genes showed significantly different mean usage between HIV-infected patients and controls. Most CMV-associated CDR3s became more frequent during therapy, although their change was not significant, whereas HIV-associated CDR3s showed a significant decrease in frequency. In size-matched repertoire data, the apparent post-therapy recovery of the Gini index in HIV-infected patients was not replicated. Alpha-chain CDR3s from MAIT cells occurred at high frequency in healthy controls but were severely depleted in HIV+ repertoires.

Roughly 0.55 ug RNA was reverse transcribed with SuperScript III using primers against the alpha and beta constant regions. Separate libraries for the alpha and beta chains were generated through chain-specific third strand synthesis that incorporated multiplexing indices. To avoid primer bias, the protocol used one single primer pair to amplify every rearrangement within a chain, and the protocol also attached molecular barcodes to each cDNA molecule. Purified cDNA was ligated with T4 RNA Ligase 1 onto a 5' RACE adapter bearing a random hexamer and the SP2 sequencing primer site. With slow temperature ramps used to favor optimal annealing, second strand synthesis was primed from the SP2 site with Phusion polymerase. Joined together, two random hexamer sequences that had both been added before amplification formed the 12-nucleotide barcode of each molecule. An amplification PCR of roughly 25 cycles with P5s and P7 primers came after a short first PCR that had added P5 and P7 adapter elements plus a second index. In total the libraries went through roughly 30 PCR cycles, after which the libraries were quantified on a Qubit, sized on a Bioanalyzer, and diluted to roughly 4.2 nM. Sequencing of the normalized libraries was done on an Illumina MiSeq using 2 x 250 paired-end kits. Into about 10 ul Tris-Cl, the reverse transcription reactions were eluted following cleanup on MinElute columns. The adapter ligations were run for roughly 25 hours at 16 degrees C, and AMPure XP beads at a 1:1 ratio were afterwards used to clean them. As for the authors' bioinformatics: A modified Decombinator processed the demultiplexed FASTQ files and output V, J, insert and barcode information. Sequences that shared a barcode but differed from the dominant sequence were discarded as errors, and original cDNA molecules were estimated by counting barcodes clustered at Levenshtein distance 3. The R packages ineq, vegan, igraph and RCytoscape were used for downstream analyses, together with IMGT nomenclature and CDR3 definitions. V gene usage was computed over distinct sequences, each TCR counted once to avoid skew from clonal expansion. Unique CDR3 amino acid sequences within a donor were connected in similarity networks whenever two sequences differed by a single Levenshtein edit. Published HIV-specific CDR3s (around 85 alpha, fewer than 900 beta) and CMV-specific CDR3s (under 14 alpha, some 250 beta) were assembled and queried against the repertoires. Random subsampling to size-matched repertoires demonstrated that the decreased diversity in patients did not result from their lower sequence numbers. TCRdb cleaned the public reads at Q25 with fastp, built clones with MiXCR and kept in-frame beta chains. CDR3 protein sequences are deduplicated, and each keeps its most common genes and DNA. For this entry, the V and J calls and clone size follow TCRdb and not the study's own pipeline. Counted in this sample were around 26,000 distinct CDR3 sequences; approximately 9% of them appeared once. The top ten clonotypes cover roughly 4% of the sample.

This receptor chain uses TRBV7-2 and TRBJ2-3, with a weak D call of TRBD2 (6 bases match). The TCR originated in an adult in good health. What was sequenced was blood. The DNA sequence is TGTGCCACCACTCCAGGGCGGGGAAAGAGCCCAGATACGCAGTATTTT. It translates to CATTPGRGKSPDTQYF.